This T cell receptor (beta chain) is from a study of breast tumors, draining lymph nodes, adjacent tissues. From the multiplex PCR reads, TCRdb called clonotypes with MiXCR, one entry per CDR3 protein. The sample lists about 31,000 distinct CDR3 sequences, 63% occurring once. Trimming took 5 bases from V and 6 from J, leaving 14 bases between them. CDR1 is SGHTA and CDR2 is FQGNSA in the germline V gene. The CDR3 totals 13 residues. Turning to this clonotype: Its antigen is not identified.

Study-level results: The lymph node origin of tumor T cells was framed as consistent with a hypothesis, not demonstrated.

V gene TRBV7-2 combines with J gene TRBJ2-7; D is possibly TRBD1 (5 bases). The sample taken for sequencing was breast tumor tissue. The receptor's source is a female donor with breast cancer. Some clones in this sample may be carry-over from other donors' samples. For the CDR3, the DNA is TGTGCCAGCAGCCACGGGCAGGGAAGCGAGCAGTACTTC. Translated: CASSHGQGSEQYF. Combining the CDR3 with reference TRBV7-2 and TRBJ2-7 gives the whole variable domain GAGVSQSPSNKVTEKGKDVELRCDPISGHTALYWYRQSLGQGLEFLIYFQGNSAPDKSGLPSDRFSAERTGGSVSTLTIQRTQQEDSAVYLCASSHGQGSEQYFGPGTRLTVT.